Only a few counts were recorded for the clone carrying this TCR beta chain. The antigen remains unidentified. CDR3 length: 14 amino acids. V dropped 4 bases and J dropped 7; count of bases not matched to a gene: 6. Looked up from germline, CDR1 is MNHEY and CDR2 is SMNVEV (reference sequence). TCRdb called clones again from the PCR reads with MiXCR. The sample has around 23,000 clones, 22% seen once. Every patient underwent thyroid surgery untreated. The sample comes from a study of metastatic and nonmetastatic thyroid tumors. General study results and limits: Reported TCR beta diversity, measured in blood and tumor, was significantly higher for malignant thyroid tumors than for benign nodules.

Sequencing used tumor tissue. The source of this sequence is a female donor with papillary thyroid cancer or a benign thyroid nodule (not recorded which). Some clones in this sample may be carry-over from other donors' samples. V is TRBV27 and J is TRBJ2-1, with 8 bases fitting TRBD1. The CDR3 sequence is CASSSRTGGNEQFF. The CDR3 nucleotides are TGTGCCAGCAGTTCACGAACAGGGGGAAATGAGCAGTTCTTC.